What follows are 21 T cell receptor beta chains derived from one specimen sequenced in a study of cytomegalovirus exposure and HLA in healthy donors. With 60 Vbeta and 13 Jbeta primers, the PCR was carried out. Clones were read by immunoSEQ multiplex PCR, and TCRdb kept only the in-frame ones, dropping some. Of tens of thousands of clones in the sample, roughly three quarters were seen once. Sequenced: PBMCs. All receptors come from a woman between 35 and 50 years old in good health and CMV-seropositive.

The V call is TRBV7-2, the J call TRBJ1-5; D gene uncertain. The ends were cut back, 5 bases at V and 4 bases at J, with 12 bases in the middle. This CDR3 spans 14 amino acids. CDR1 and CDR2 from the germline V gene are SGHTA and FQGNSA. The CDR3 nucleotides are TGTGCCAGCAGCCCCGGCGGAATTAATCAGCCCCAGCATTTT. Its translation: CASSPGGINQPQHF. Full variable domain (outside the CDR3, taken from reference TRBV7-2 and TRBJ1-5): GAGVSQSPSNKVTEKGKDVELRCDPISGHTALYWYRQSLGQGLEFLIYFQGNSAPDKSGLPSDRFSAERTGGSVSTLTIQRTQQEDSAVYLCASSPGGINQPQHFGDGTRLSIL.

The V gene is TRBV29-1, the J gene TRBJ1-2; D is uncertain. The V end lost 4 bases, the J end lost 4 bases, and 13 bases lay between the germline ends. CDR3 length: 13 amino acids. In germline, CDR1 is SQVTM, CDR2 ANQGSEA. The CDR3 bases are TGCAGCGTTGCTGTACAGAGCACCTATGGCTACACCTTC. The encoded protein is CSVAVQSTYGYTF. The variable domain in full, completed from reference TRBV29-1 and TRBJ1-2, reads SAVISQKPSRDICQRGTSLTIQCQVDSQVTMMFWYRQQPGQSLTLIATANQGSEATYESGFVIDKFPISRPNLTFSTLTVSNMSPEDSSIYLCSVAVQSTYGYTFGSGTRLTVV.

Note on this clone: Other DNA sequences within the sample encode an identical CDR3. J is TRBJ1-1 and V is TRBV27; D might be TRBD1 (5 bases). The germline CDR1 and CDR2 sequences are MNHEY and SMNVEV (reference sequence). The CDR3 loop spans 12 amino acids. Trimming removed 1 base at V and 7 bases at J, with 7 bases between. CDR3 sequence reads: CASSLLGGEAFF. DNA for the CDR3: TGTGCCAGCAGTTTATTGGGGGGTGAAGCTTTCTTT.

The DNA of the CDR3 is TGTGCCAGCAGCGTCGGGGGGGACAGCAATCAGCCCCAGCATTTT. Translated, it gives CASSVGGDSNQPQHF. The chain couples TRBV5-4 to TRBJ1-5; TRBD1 is a possible D gene (5 bases). This CDR3 contains 15 residues. Germline loops: CDR1 SGHNT, CDR2 YYREEE (reference sequence). V lost 4 bases, J lost 1 base, and 12 bases lay in between.

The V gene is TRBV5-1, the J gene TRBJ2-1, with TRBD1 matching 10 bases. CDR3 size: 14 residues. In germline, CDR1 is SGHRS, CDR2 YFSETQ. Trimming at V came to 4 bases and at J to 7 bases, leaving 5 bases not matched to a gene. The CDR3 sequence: CASSATGGGNEQFF. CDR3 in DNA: TGCGCCAGCAGCGCGACAGGGGGCGGAAATGAGCAGTTCTTC. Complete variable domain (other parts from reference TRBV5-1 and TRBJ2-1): KAGVTQTPRYLIKTRGQQVTLSCSPISGHRSVSWYQQTPGQGLQFLFEYFSETQRNKGNFPGRFSGRQFSNSRSEMNVSTLELGDSALYLCASSATGGGNEQFFGPGTRLTVL.

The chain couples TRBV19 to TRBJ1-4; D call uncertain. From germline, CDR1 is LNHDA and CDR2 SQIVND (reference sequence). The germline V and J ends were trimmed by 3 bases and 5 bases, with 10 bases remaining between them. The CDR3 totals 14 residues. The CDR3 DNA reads TGTGCCAGTAGTATTTACGGCGGGAATGAAAAACTGTTTTTT. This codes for CASSIYGGNEKLFF.

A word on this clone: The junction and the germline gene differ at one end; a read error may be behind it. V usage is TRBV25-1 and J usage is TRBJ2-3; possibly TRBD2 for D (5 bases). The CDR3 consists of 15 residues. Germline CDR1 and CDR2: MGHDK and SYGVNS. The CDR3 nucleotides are TGTACCAGCAGACCCGACCGGGGAAGTACAGATACGCAGTATTTT. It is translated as CTSRPDRGSTDTQYF.

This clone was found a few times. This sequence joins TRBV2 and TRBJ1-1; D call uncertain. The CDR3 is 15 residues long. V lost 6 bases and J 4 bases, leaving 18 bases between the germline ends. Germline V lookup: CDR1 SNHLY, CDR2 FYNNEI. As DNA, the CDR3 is TGTGCCAGCAGACGCGGTGCCTCGAGTGGCACTGAAGCTTTCTTT. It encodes CASRRGASSGTEAFF. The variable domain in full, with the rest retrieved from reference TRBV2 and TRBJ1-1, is EPEVTQTPSHQVTQMGQEVILRCVPISNHLYFYWYRQILGQKVEFLVSFYNNEISEKSEIFDDQFSVERPDGSNFTLKIRSTKLEDSAMYFCASRRGASSGTEAFFGQGTRLTVV.

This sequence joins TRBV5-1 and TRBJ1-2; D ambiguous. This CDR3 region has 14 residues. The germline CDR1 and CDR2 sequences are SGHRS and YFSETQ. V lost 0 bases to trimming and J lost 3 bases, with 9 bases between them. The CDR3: CASSLAGTDYGYTF. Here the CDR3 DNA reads TGCGCCAGCAGCTTGGCGGGAACCGACTATGGCTACACCTTC. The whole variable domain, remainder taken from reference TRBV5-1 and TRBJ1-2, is KAGVTQTPRYLIKTRGQQVTLSCSPISGHRSVSWYQQTPGQGLQFLFEYFSETQRNKGNFPGRFSGRQFSNSRSEMNVSTLELGDSALYLCASSLAGTDYGYTFGSGTRLTVV.

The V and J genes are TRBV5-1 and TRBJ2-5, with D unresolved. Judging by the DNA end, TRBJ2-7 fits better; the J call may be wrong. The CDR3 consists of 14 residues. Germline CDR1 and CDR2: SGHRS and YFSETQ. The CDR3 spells CASSLRLQSYEQYF. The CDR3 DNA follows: TGCGCCAGCAGCTTGCGCTTGCAATCCTACGAGCAGTACTTC.

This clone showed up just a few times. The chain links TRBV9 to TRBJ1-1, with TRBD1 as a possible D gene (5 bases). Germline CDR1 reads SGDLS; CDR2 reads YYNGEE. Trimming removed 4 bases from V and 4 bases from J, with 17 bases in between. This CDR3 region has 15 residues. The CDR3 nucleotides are TGTGCCAGCAGCCCGCCTCTCGGGGGTAGCACTGAAGCTTTCTTT. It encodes CASSPPLGGSTEAFF.

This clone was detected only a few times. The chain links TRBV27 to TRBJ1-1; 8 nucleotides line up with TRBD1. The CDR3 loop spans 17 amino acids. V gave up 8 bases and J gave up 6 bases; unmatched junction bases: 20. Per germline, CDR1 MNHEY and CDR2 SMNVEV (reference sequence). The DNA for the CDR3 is TGTGCCAGCGTCGGCCCCCACCGCGACAGGGGTATTTCTGAAGCTTTCTTT. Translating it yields CASVGPHRDRGISEAFF.

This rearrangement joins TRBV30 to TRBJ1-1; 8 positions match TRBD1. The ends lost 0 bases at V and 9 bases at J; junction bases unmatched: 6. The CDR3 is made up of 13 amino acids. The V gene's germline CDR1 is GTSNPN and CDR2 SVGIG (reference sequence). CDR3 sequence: CAWSVSQGEKAFF. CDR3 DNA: TGTGCCTGGAGTGTCTCACAGGGGGAAAAAGCTTTCTTT.

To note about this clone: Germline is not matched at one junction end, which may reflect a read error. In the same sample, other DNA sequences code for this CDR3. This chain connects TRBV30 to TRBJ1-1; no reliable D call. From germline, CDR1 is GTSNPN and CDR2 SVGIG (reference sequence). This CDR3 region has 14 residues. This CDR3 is CAWSVPLGGTEAFF. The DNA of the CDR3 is TGCGCCTGGAGTGTACCGTTGGGCGGGACTGAAGCTTTCTTT.

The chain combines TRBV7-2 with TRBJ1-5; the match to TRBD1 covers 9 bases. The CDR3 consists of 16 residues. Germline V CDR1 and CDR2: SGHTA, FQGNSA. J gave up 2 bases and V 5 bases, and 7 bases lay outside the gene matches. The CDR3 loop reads CASSRKQGAGNQPQHF. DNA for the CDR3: TGTGCCAGCAGCCGTAAACAGGGGGCCGGCAATCAGCCCCAGCATTTT. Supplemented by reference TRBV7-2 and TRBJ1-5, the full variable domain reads GAGVSQSPSNKVTEKGKDVELRCDPISGHTALYWYRQSLGQGLEFLIYFQGNSAPDKSGLPSDRFSAERTGGSVSTLTIQRTQQEDSAVYLCASSRKQGAGNQPQHFGDGTRLSIL.

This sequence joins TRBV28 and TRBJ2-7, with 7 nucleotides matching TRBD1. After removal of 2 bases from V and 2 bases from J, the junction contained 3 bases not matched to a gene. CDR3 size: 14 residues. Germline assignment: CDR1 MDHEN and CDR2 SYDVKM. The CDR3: CASSLRQGPYEQYF. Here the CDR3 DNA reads TGTGCCAGCAGTTTAAGACAGGGTCCCTACGAGCAGTACTTC. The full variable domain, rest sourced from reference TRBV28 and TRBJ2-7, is DVKVTQSSRYLVKRTGEKVFLECVQDMDHENMFWYRQDPGLGLRLIYFSYDVKMKEKGDIPEGYSVSREKKERFSLILESASTNQTSMYLCASSLRQGPYEQYFGPGTRLTVT.

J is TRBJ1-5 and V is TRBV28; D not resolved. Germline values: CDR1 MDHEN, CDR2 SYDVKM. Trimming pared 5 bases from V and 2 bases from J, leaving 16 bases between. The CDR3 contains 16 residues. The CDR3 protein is CASSLRDSAGNQPQHF. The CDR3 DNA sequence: TGTGCCAGCAGTCTACGGGATTCTGCGGGCAATCAGCCCCAGCATTTT.

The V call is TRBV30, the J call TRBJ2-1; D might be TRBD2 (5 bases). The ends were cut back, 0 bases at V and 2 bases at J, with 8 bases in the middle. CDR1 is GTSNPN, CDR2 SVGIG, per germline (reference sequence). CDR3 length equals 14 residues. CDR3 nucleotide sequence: TGTGCCTGGAGTGTACCCGGGACCTACAATGAGCAGTTCTTC. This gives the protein CAWSVPGTYNEQFF.

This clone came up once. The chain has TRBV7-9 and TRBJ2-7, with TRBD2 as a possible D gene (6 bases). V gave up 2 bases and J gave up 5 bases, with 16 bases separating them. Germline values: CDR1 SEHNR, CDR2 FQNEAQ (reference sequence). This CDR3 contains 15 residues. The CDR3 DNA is TGTGCCAGCAGCTTACGAGGCGACCCGGGGGACGAGCAGTACTTC. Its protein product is CASSLRGDPGDEQYF.

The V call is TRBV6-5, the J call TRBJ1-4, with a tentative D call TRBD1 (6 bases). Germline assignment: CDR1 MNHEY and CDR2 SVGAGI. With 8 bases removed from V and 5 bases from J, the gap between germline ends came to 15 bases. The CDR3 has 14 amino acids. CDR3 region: CASRLGHPNEKLFF. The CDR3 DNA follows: TGTGCCAGCCGACTGGGACACCCAAATGAAAAACTGTTTTTT.

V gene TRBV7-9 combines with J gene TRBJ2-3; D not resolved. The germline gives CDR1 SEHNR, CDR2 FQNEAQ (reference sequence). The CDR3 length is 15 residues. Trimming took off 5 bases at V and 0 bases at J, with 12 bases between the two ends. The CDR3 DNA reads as TGTGCCAGCAGCCCCCCTCTAGAAAGCACAGATACGCAGTATTTT. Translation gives CASSPPLESTDTQYF.